These 9 T cell receptor beta chains originate from one sample sequenced in a study of OX40 agonist ivuxolimab in advanced cancers. The library relied on the immunoSEQ multiplex PCR assay. TCRdb retrieved this table from immuneACCESS and kept in-frame rearrangements only. Not all clones are present; in checked studies, unresolved V genes account for under half, and no reason is known for the remainder. The sample yields roughly 60,000 clones; roughly 80% were counted once. The leading ten clones occupy 1.5% to 2.5% of the sample. The sequenced sample was CD4+ or CD8+ T cells sorted from blood, obtained in a trial of the OX40 agonist ivuxolimab. All receptors come from an adult with an advanced solid tumor such as melanoma, head and neck, liver or kidney cancer.

The chain recombines TRBV6-6 with TRBJ1-2; maybe TRBD1 (5 bases). The CDR3 spans 15 residues. The V end was cut by 2 bases, the J end by 4 bases, with 14 bases between. The germline CDR1 and CDR2 sequences are MNHNY and SVGAGI (reference sequence). CDR3: CASSYARGGSYGYTF. CDR3 DNA sequence: TGTGCCAGCAGTTACGCCCGGGGGGGTAGCTATGGCTACACCTTC.

The chain has TRBV19 and TRBJ2-5; 9 positions agree with TRBD1. Trimming cost V 3 bases and J 2 bases; bases outside gene matches: 7. The CDR3 is 16 amino acids. Germline CDR1 is LNHDA and CDR2 is SQIVND (reference sequence). CDR3 sequence: CASSIDRGGIQETQYF. The CDR3 DNA is TGTGCCAGTAGTATCGACAGGGGGGGTATACAAGAGACCCAGTACTTC.

This chain joins TRBV7-6 and TRBJ1-3; the D is unclear. The germline V gene has CDR1 SGHVS and CDR2 FNYEAQ. V was cut by 6 bases and J by 0 bases, with 12 bases left in between. The CDR3 totals 15 residues. The DNA for the CDR3 is TGTGCCAGCAGTCTCACCGAAATCTCTGGAAACACCATATATTTT. Protein sequence: CASSLTEISGNTIYF.

The J gene is TRBJ2-5, the V gene TRBV4-1; 8 bases are a match to TRBD2. The CDR3 sequence is 16 residues long. Germline loops: CDR1 MGHRA, CDR2 YSYEKL. After removal of 1 base from V and 5 bases from J, the junction contained 9 bases not matched to a gene. CDR3 in DNA: TGCGCCAGCAGCCAAGTATTAGCGGGGTTCGTGGAGACCCAGTACTTC. This sequence encodes CASSQVLAGFVETQYF.

V is TRBV5-4 and J is TRBJ1-6; D is uncertain. V gave up 1 base and J gave up 8 bases, with 7 bases separating them. Germline V gene lookup returns CDR1 SGHNT and CDR2 YYREEE (reference sequence). The CDR3 spans 13 residues. CDR3 in DNA: TGTGCCAGCAGCTTGAGTGGGGATTCACCCCTCCACTTT. This encodes CASSLSGDSPLHF.

The rearrangement links TRBV19 to TRBJ2-3; D is uncertain. The CDR3 consists of 11 residues. Germline assignment: CDR1 LNHDA and CDR2 SQIVND (reference sequence). Trimming removed 4 bases from V and 2 bases from J, with 1 base in between. CDR3: CASSTTDTQYF. CDR3 nucleotide sequence: TGTGCCAGTAGTACCACAGATACGCAGTATTTT.

The rearrangement joins TRBV2 to TRBJ2-5, with a tentative D call TRBD1 (5 bases). V was shortened by 5 bases and J by 5 bases, with 15 bases between the two germline ends. Germline CDR1 and CDR2: SNHLY and FYNNEI. The CDR3 has 14 residues. The CDR3 DNA reads TGTGCCAGCAGTCCAGGGCAGTCCAGGGAGACCCAGTACTTC. This encodes CASSPGQSRETQYF.

This sequence joins TRBV5-3 and TRBJ2-7, with D unresolved. TRBV5-3 is placed among ORFs of uncertain function. The CDR3 has 15 residues. The V end was cut by 8 bases, the J end by 2 bases, with 20 bases between. The CDR3 nucleotides are TGTGCCAGCAAATACGAGAGGCCCCGGACCTACGAGCAGTACTTC. Its protein product is CASKYERPRTYEQYF.

The J gene is TRBJ1-3, the V gene TRBV2; 12 nucleotides match TRBD1. The ends lost 5 bases at V and 2 bases at J; junction bases unmatched: 10. Germline V gives CDR1 SNHLY, CDR2 FYNNEI. CDR3 length: 18 residues. CDR3 region: CASSQTPGQGAAGNTIYF. CDR3 coding DNA: TGTGCCAGCAGTCAAACTCCGGGACAGGGGGCAGCTGGAAACACCATATATTTT. Together with reference TRBV2 and TRBJ1-3, the CDR3 gives the full variable domain: EPEVTQTPSHQVTQMGQEVILRCVPISNHLYFYWYRQILGQKVEFLVSFYNNEISEKSEIFDDQFSVERPDGSNFTLKIRSTKLEDSAMYFCASSQTPGQGAAGNTIYFGEGSWLTVV.